This TCR beta chain was identified during a study of neurological immune-mediated disorders. Study-wide points: Falling below healthy controls, multiple sclerosis showed the least TCR clonal expansion, while HTLV-1-associated myelopathy showed the most.

The cDNA was generated by 5'RACE with 10-nucleotide random UMIs. From 15-18 subjects, each sequencing run yielded over 180 million TCR-beta sequences. TCRdb reanalysed the 5' RACE reads using MiXCR and keeps one entry per CDR3 protein. The sample carries approximately 89,000 distinct CDR3 sequences, about 12% recorded once. This clonotype was counted ten times or more. The antigen is unknown. Time point meaning: longitudinal time-point 2. It was from 2 million PBMCs stored at -80 C that the unsorted libraries were obtained. Germline assignment: CDR1 SEHNR and CDR2 FQNEAQ (reference sequence). Trimming took off 1 base at V and 3 bases at J, with 9 bases between the two ends. The CDR3 is 14 residues long.

The chain joins TRBV7-9 to TRBJ1-2; D may be TRBD1 (5 bases). Sequenced sample: PBMCs. This TCR derives from a female donor with HTLV-1-associated myelopathy (HAM/TSP). Here the CDR3 reads CASSLGGRDYGYTF. In DNA, the CDR3 is TGTGCCAGCAGCTTAGGAGGCAGGGACTATGGCTACACCTTC.